The present TCR beta chain was sequenced within a study of neurological immune-mediated disorders. General study results and limits: HTLV-1-associated myelopathy had the most TCR clonal expansion, and multiple sclerosis had the least, less than healthy controls. Neither clinical nor MRI features showed any association with the multiple sclerosis repertoire cluster, and the authors stated that larger cohorts are needed. Repertoires from 18 of 34 multiple sclerosis patients grouped phylogenetically into a related-CDR3 cluster, suggesting a possible signature.

In regard to this clonotype: Antigen specificity is unknown.

The CDR3 extends over 19 amino acids. The J segment lost 7 bases and the V segment lost 5 bases, leaving 23 bases of the junction unmatched. Germline CDR1 is SGHRS and CDR2 is YFSETQ. MiXCR, run by TCRdb on the 5' RACE reads, gives a single entry per CDR3 protein. The sample holds approximately 84,000 distinct CDR3 sequences, roughly 4.3% seen once. Time point of the sample: longitudinal time-point 3. Material for sequencing was PBMCs. This clonotype was obtained from a woman aged 55-70 years with multiple sclerosis. The chain has TRBV5-1 and TRBJ2-2; TRBD2 aligns across 7 bases. This CDR3 reads CASSDGTTSTDTNVGELFF. The CDR3 bases are TGCGCCAGCAGTGACGGGACGACTAGCACAGATACGAACGTCGGGGAGCTGTTTTTT.